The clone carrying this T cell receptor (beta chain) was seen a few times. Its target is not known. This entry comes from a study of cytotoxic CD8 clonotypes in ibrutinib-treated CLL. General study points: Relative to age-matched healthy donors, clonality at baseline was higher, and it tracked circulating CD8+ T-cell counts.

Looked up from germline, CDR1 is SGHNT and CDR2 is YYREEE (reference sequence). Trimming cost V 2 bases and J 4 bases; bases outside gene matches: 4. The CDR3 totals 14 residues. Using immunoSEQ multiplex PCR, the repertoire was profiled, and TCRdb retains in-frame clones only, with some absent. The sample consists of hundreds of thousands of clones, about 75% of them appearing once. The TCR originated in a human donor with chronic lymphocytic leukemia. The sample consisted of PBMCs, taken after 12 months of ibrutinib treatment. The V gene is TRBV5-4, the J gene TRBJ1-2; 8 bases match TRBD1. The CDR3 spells CASSFDRGLYGYTF. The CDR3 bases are TGTGCCAGCAGCTTCGACAGGGGTCTCTATGGCTACACCTTC.